These 31 T cell receptor beta chains share one sample of origin, sequenced in a study of tumor and adjacent non-tumor tissue in lung cancer. RNA was extracted from bulk tissue without any cell sorting. The library came from three nested PCR rounds adapted from ARM-PCR protocols. TCRdb processed the multiplex PCR reads anew with MiXCR; each CDR3 protein has one entry. The repertoire has 200,000 to 250,000 distinct CDR3 sequences, 71% of them found once; the top ten carry about 23%. Sequencing was carried out using lung tumor tissue. The receptors derive from a man aged 55 to 70 with non-small cell lung cancer.

The CDR3 region is CASSRGTQETQYF. The CDR3 DNA reads TGCGCCAGCAGCCGCGGAACGCAAGAGACCCAGTACTTC. This chain connects TRBV10-2 to TRBJ2-5; no clear D gene. The CDR3 runs to 13 residues. Germline V lookup: CDR1 WSHSY, CDR2 SAAADI. Between the trimmed V and J ends, which lost 6 bases and 2 bases, there was a span of 10 bases.

On this clonotype: At one of its ends the junction is not consistent with the germline gene, which may arise from a read error. The rearrangement joins TRBV12-3 or TRBV12-4 to TRBJ1-6; no definite D call. This CDR3 has 13 residues. The CDR3 protein is CTSTTTRDSPLHF. The CDR3 bases are TGTACCAGCACCACGACTCGGGATTCACCCCTCCACTTT.

Notes on this clonotype: One end of the junction varies from germline; a read error may be responsible. The gene calls are TRBV11-3 and TRBJ2-3; a possible D gene is TRBD1 (5 bases). Germline V gene lookup returns CDR1 SGHNT and CDR2 YENEEA. The CDR3 runs 15 residues. CDR3 sequence (DNA): TGTGCCAGCAGCTTCGAGATCCTGAAGACAGACACGCAGTATTTT. This sequence encodes CASSFEILKTDTQYF. Filled out from reference TRBV11-3 and TRBJ2-3, the complete variable domain reads EAGVVQSPRYKIIEKKQPVAFWCNPISGHNTLYWYLQNLGQGPELLIRYENEEAVDDSQLPKDRFSAERLKGVDSTLKIQPAELGDSAVYLCASSFEILKTDTQYFGPGTRLTVL.

The CDR3 coding sequence is TGTGCCAGCAGCTTGGATCATGAGCAGTTCTTC. Protein: CASSLDHEQFF. The rearrangement uses TRBV7-8 and TRBJ2-1; D not resolved. V was cut by 3 bases and J by 8 bases, with 5 bases left in between. The CDR3 length is 11 residues. The V gene's germline CDR1 is SGHVS and CDR2 FQNEAQ.

Note on this clonotype: This may stem from a read error, because a much larger clone lies one nucleotide away. The chain carries TRBV12-3 or TRBV12-4 and TRBJ1-2; TRBD1 might be the D (6 bases). V lost 0 bases, J lost 3 bases, and 14 bases lay in between. CDR3 length: 16 amino acids. CDR3 nucleotides: TGTGCCAGCAGTTTAGCATTGGCAGGGGACCACTATGGCTACACCTTC. It encodes CASSLALAGDHYGYTF.

This chain links TRBV5-1 with TRBJ1-6; a weak D match, TRBD1 (6 bases). Trimming cost V 6 bases and J 5 bases, with 15 bases left between them. CDR3 length: 15 residues. Germline lookup yields CDR1 SGHRS and CDR2 YFSETQ. The CDR3 bases are TGCGCCAGCAAACAGGGTTTGGTGGATAATTCACCCCTCCACTTT. Protein product: CASKQGLVDNSPLHF.

With regard to this clonotype: A read error is possible here, since a much larger clone lies one base away. The CDR3 DNA reads as TGCAGTGCTAGAGGGACTAACGGGGGGATTCCGATCTACAATGAGCAGTTCTTC. Translated, it gives CSARGTNGGIPIYNEQFF. This chain uses TRBV20-1 with TRBJ2-1; 7 bases line up with TRBD2. CDR1 and CDR2 (germline): DFQATT, SNEGSKA (reference sequence). The CDR3 spans 18 residues. Trimming removed 1 base from V and 3 bases from J; junction bases left unmatched: 15.

Of note for this clonotype: As the CDR3 is not closed by the conserved phenylalanine or tryptophan, this likely results from a read error. The limits of the CDR3 on the DNA are not certain, so only TCRdb's listed CDR3 is given. This sequence joins TRBV2 and TRBJ1-2; the table calls TRBD1, which could not be checked here. The germline V gene encodes CDR1 SNHLY and CDR2 FYNNEI. Counting both end residues, the CDR3 totals 16 amino acids. CDR3 sequence: CASSETRASSQGGYTS.

This sequence joins TRBV24-1 and TRBJ2-3, with D unresolved. The end of the DNA fits TRBJ1-5 better, so the J call may be wrong. There are 12 residues in the CDR3. CDR1 and CDR2 (germline): KGHDR, SFDVKD. This CDR3 is CATSEGTDTQHF. For the CDR3, the DNA is TGTGCCACCAGTGAAGGCACAGATACGCAGCATTTT.

About this clonotype itself: The junction shows a germline mismatch at one end, possibly a read error. This sequence joins TRBV5-1 and TRBJ1-1, with 7 bases identical to TRBD1. The CDR3 extends over 19 amino acids. Germline V CDR1 and CDR2: SGHRS, YFSETQ. CDR3 amino acids: CASSLGIPFRQGSNTEVFF. The CDR3 DNA sequence: TGCGCCAGCAGCCTTGGGATCCCTTTTCGACAGGGATCGAACACTGAAGTTTTCTTT.

This clonotype was seen repeatedly, ten times or more. This rearrangement joins TRBV10-1 to TRBJ2-1; maybe TRBD1 (6 bases). V lost 3 bases and J 13 bases, leaving 19 bases between the germline ends. Germline CDR1 is WNHNN and CDR2 is SYGVQD (reference sequence). The CDR3 spans 14 residues. This CDR3 reads CASSEYQGFTGQFF. In DNA form, the CDR3 reads TGCGCCAGCAGTGAATACCAGGGGTTTACAGGCCAGTTCTTC.

This clonotype was found a few times. The gene calls are TRBV20-1 and TRBJ1-3; D is unresolved. V was cut by 4 bases and J by 1 base, with 14 bases left in between. Germline CDR1 reads DFQATT; CDR2 reads SNEGSKA (reference sequence). The CDR3 extends over 15 amino acids. CDR3: CSATRREVSGNTIYF. CDR3 coding DNA: TGCAGTGCTACTCGAAGAGAGGTTTCTGGAAACACCATATATTTT.

Comment on this clonotype: Possible read error: a much larger clone is one base away. This sequence joins TRBV29-1 and TRBJ1-1; D is unresolved. Trimming shortened V by 7 bases and J by 4 bases, and 10 bases separated the two germline ends. The CDR3 consists of 11 residues. Germline V gene lookup returns CDR1 SQVTM and CDR2 ANQGSEA. The CDR3: CSAGRITEAFF. The CDR3 DNA reads as TGCAGCGCCGGGAGGATCACTGAAGCTTTCTTT.

The chain carries TRBV20-1 and TRBJ2-1; 11 positions match TRBD2. Germline lookup yields CDR1 DFQATT and CDR2 SNEGSKA (reference sequence). CDR3 length equals 15 residues. J was trimmed by 3 bases and V by 3 bases; bases with no gene match: 4. The chain's CDR3 is CSARRTSGLYNEQFF. CDR3 coding DNA: TGCAGTGCTAGGAGGACTAGCGGGCTCTACAATGAGCAGTTCTTC.

On this clonotype itself: The junction and the germline gene differ at one end; a read error may be behind it. V usage is TRBV14 and J usage is TRBJ1-6; D perhaps matches TRBD1 (6 bases). Germline-derived CDR1 and CDR2 are SGHDN and FVKESK. The CDR3 runs to 13 residues. CDR3 sequence: CTSSLRTDSPLHF. The DNA of the CDR3 is TGTACCAGCAGCCTGAGGACAGATTCACCCCTCCACTTT.

Turning to this clonotype: At one end, the junction sequence differs from germline, possibly due to a read error. The chain recombines TRBV11-2 with TRBJ2-2; D is unresolved. The CDR3 sequence is 15 residues long. Germline V gene sequence: CDR1 SGHAT, CDR2 FQNNGV. The DNA for the CDR3 is TGTGCCACGAGCTTAGTTGTGTCGAACACGGGGGAGCTGTTTTTT. This sequence encodes CATSLVVSNTGELFF. Combining the CDR3 with reference TRBV11-2 and TRBJ2-2 gives the whole variable domain EAGVAQSPRYKIIEKRQSVAFWCNPISGHATLYWYQQILGQGPKLLIQFQNNGVVDDSQLPKDRFSAERLKGVDSTLKIQPAKLEDSAVYLCATSLVVSNTGELFFGEGSRLTVL.

V is TRBV5-1 and J is TRBJ1-4; D is unresolved. The CDR3 runs 14 residues. Germline V gene lookup returns CDR1 SGHRS and CDR2 YFSETQ. V was shortened by 2 bases and J by 6 bases, with 11 bases between the two germline ends. The CDR3 region is CASSFGSTDEKLFF. DNA for the CDR3: TGCGCCAGCAGCTTCGGCAGTACAGATGAAAAACTGTTTTTT.

About this clonotype: Mismatch with germline at one junction end may stem from a read error. V usage is TRBV5-1 and J usage is TRBJ2-1, with 7 bases matching TRBD2. CDR1 is SGHRS, CDR2 YFSETQ, per germline. The CDR3 spans 18 residues. DNA for the CDR3: TGCGCCTGCAGCTTGGGGCTAGGGGACTACAGCTCCTACAATGAGCAGTTCTTC. It translates to CACSLGLGDYSSYNEQFF.

This clonotype was found a few times. J is TRBJ2-1 and V is TRBV20-1; TRBD2 matches at 16 bases. CDR1 and CDR2 (germline): DFQATT, SNEGSKA (reference sequence). The J segment lost 8 bases and the V segment lost 5 bases, leaving 9 bases of the junction unmatched. The CDR3 sequence is 16 residues long. This chain's CDR3 is CSAGTSGRARADEQFF. DNA for the CDR3: TGCAGTGCTGGGACTAGCGGGAGGGCCAGGGCTGATGAGCAGTTCTTC.

Note on this clonotype: The junction shows a germline mismatch at one end, possibly a read error. This chain uses TRBV6-5 with TRBJ2-5, with D tentatively TRBD1 (6 bases). The CDR3 runs 15 residues. Germline lookup yields CDR1 MNHEY and CDR2 SVGAGI. In nucleotides, the CDR3 is TGTGCCAGCAGTTTCCTTGGGACATGCAGGGAGACCCGGTACTTC. It yields the protein CASSFLGTCRETRYF.

This chain uses TRBV11-1 with TRBJ2-7, with 8 nucleotides matching TRBD1. This CDR3 is built from 15 residues. CDR1 SGHAT and CDR2 FQDESV come from the germline V gene (reference sequence). CDR3 coding DNA: TGTGCTAACAGCTTAGGGGACAGGAACCTACGCGACCAGTACTTC. It specifies CANSLGDRNLRDQYF.

As regards this clonotype: This may come from a read error, since a much larger clone is one base off. This chain links TRBV20-1 with TRBJ2-1, with TRBD2 matching over 12 bases. J gave up 7 bases and V 8 bases, and 6 bases lay outside the gene matches. The CDR3 has 13 amino acids. Germline values: CDR1 DFQATT, CDR2 SNEGSKA (reference sequence). The CDR3, as DNA: TGCAGTACTTTGACTAGCGGGGGAAATGAGCAGTTCTTC. This encodes CSTLTSGGNEQFF.

Notes on this clonotype: This could be a read error, since a much larger clone is one nucleotide away. The V call is TRBV4-3, the J call TRBJ1-3, with D unclear. The CDR3 covers 15 residues. Per the germline V gene, CDR1 is LGHNA and CDR2 is YSLEER. The V and J ends lost 0 bases and 2 bases respectively, with 8 bases between them. This CDR3 is CASSQDNGTGNTIYF. For the CDR3, the DNA is TGCGCCAGCAGCCAAGATAATGGGACTGGAAACACCATATATTTT.

On this clonotype itself: Without the conserved terminal phenylalanine or tryptophan, this CDR3 likely stems from a read error. The DNA is omitted, as the CDR3 cannot be located on it reliably, and the CDR3 follows TCRdb's listing. The CDR3 sequence: CASSETGGETVGYEHYS. The chain links TRBV6-1 to TRBJ2-7; the table's D call, TRBD1, has no DNA check behind it. Ends included, the CDR3 has 17 residues. In germline, CDR1 is MNHNS, CDR2 SASEGT.

V is TRBV24-1 and J is TRBJ1-2; the D is unclear. Germline CDR1 reads KGHDR; CDR2 reads SFDVKD. This CDR3 region has 15 residues. V lost 3 bases, J lost 11 bases, and 21 bases lay in between. CDR3 DNA sequence: TGTGCCACCAGTGATGCCGGACTGTCCACCTATTGTTACACCTTC. It yields the protein CATSDAGLSTYCYTF.

In this sample, this clonotype turned up a few times. Here the CDR3 reads CASSPALATDTQYF. The CDR3 DNA sequence: TGTGCCAGCAGCCCGGCACTAGCAACAGATACGCAGTATTTT. The V and J genes are TRBV4-2 and TRBJ2-3, with D possibly matching TRBD2 (6 bases). The CDR3 has 14 residues. Deletions cut 4 bases from V and 3 bases from J, with 11 bases between. Looked up from germline, CDR1 is LGHNA and CDR2 is YNFKEQ.

There are a few counts of this clonotype. One end of the junction varies from germline; a read error may be responsible. CDR3 region: CASSQRGQGYSGANVLSF. CDR3 bases: TGTGCCAGCAGCCAGAGGGGACAGGGCTACTCTGGGGCCAACGTCCTGAGTTTT. This rearrangement joins TRBV11-1 to TRBJ2-6; 9 bases are a match to TRBD1. The CDR3 has 18 residues. Germline V gives CDR1 SGHAT, CDR2 FQDESV (reference sequence).

Points on this clonotype: The missing conserved phenylalanine or tryptophan at the end of this CDR3 makes a read error likely. This chain links TRBV5-5 with TRBJ1-2; the D gene is possibly TRBD1 (5 bases). Looked up from germline, CDR1 is SGHKS and CDR2 is YYEKEE (reference sequence). The CDR3 contains 14 residues. CDR3 loop: CVSSRSTANYGYTI. The CDR3 DNA reads as TGTGTCAGCAGCCGCTCGACAGCTAACTATGGCTACACCATC.

The gene calls are TRBV12-3 or TRBV12-4 and TRBJ2-5; tentatively, D is TRBD1 (6 bases). The CDR3 is 15 residues long. V was pared by 7 bases and J by 0 bases, with 15 bases between. For the CDR3, the DNA is TGTGCCAGCATCTTAGGACGGGACAACCAAGAGACCCAGTACTTC. Encoded protein: CASILGRDNQETQYF.

Note on this clonotype: The missing conserved phenylalanine or tryptophan at the end of this CDR3 makes a read error likely. The chain links TRBV29-1 to TRBJ1-5; D gene ambiguous. The closer fit of TRBJ2-3 to the DNA end suggests the J call may be wrong. The CDR3 has 12 residues. Looked up from germline, CDR1 is SQVTM and CDR2 is ANQGSEA. The CDR3 region is CSVGARDQPQYY. The CDR3 DNA reads TGCAGCGTTGGGGCCAGAGATCAGCCCCAGTATTAT.

This clonotype appeared a single time. Sequence at one end of the junction differs from germline and may be a read error. V gene TRBV5-1 combines with J gene TRBJ2-5; D may be TRBD2 (5 bases). Germline V lookup: CDR1 SGHRS, CDR2 YFSETQ. There are 14 residues in the CDR3. As DNA, the CDR3 is TGCGCCAGCAGCTTGGAGGCCCGTGGGGAGACCAAGTATTTC. This encodes CASSLEARGETKYF.